Described below is a single TCR beta chain sequence and its context. What it binds is not known. The source of the sample is a study of response to subunit inactivated influenza vaccine. Regarding the study as a whole: Few additional T cells are recruited per seasonal influenza vaccination, authors suggested.

Germline V gene sequence: CDR1 MNHNS, CDR2 SASEGT. The CDR3 has 14 amino acids. Trimming at V came to 7 bases and at J to 4 bases, leaving 5 bases not matched to a gene. Via MiXCR, TCRdb re-called the RT-PCR reads, giving one row per CDR3 protein. The profile shows about 830,000 distinct CDR3 sequences, approximately 17% of them singletons. The clonotype was recovered from a man between 50 and 59 years old who received an inactivated influenza vaccine. The rearrangement joins TRBV6-1 to TRBJ2-1; 9 bases map to TRBD2. Sequences were derived from PBMCs from blood, sampled 4 to 6 days after vaccination. Here the CDR3 DNA reads TGTGCCAGCATGGGACTAGCCCGTTACAATGAGCAGTTCTTC. It encodes CASMGLARYNEQFF.